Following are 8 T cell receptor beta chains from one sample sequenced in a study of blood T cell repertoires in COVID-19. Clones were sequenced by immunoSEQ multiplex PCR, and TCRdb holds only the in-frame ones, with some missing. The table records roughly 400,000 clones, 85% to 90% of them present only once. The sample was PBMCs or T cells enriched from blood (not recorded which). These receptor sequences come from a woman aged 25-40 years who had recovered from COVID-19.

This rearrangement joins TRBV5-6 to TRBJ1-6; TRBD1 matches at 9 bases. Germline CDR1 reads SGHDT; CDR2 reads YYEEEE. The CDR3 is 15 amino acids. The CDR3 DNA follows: TGTGCTTCAAGAACCGGGGGACAGGGTCGATCACCCCTCCACTTT. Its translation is CASRTGGQGRSPLHF. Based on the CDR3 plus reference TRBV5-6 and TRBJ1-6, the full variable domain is DAGVTQSPTHLIKTRGQQVTLRCSPKSGHDTVSWYQQALGQGPQFIFQYYEEEERQRGNFPDRFSGHQFPNYSSELNVNALLLGDSALYLCASRTGGQGRSPLHFGNGTRLTVT.

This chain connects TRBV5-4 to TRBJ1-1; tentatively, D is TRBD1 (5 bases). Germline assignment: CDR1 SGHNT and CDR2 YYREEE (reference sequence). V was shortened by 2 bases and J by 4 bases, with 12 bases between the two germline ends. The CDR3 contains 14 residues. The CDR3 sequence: CASSLTGRGTEAFF. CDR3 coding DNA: TGTGCCAGCAGCTTAACCGGGAGGGGCACTGAAGCTTTCTTT.

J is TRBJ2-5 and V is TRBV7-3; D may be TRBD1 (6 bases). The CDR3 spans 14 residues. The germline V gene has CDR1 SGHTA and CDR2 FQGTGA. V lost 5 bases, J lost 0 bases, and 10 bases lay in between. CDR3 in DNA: TGTGCCAGCAGCCCCGACAGGTACCAAGAGACCCAGTACTTC. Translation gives CASSPDRYQETQYF.

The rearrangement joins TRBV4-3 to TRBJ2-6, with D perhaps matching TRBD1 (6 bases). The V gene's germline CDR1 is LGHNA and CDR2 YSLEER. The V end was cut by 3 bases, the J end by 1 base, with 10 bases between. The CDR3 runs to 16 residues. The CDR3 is CASSQGTGSGANVLTF. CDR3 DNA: TGCGCCAGCAGCCAGGGTACAGGGTCTGGGGCCAACGTCCTGACTTTC.

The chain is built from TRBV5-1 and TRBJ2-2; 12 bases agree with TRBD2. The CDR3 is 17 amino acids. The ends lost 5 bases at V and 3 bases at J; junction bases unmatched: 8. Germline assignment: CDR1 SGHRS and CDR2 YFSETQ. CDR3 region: CASRRRLAGVHTGELFF. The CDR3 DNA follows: TGCGCCAGCAGACGGAGACTAGCGGGAGTTCACACCGGGGAGCTGTTTTTT.

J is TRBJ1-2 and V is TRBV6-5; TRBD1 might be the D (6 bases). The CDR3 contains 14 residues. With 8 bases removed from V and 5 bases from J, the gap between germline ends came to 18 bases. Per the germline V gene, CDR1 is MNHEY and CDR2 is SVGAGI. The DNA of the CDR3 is TGTGCCAGCTCCAGTCAGGGGTTACTTTATGGCTACACCTTC. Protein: CASSSQGLLYGYTF.

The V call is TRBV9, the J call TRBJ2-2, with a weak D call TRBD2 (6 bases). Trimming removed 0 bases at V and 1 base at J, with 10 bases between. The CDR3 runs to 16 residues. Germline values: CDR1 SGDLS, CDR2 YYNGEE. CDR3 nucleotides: TGTGCCAGCAGCGTAGCGTCTAGCGTGAACACCGGGGAGCTGTTTTTT. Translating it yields CASSVASSVNTGELFF.

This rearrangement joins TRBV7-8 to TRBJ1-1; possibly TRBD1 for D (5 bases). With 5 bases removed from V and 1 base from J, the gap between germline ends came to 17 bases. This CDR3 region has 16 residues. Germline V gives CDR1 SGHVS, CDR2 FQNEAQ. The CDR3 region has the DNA TGTGCCAGCAGCCTAAACCCACCGGGGGGGAACACTGAAGCTTTCTTT. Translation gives CASSLNPPGGNTEAFF.